The clone carrying this T cell receptor beta chain occurred many times. Preparation of the TCRbeta library was carried out with unique molecular identifiers. TCRdb re-called the PCR reads with MiXCR, one entry per CDR3 protein. The table records about 270,000 distinct CDR3 sequences, approximately 9.6% of them present only once. This sample was taken from a study of T-cell reconstitution after alpha-beta-depleted transplantation in children. The V end was cut by 6 bases, the J end by 7 bases, with 19 bases between. There are 14 residues in the CDR3. CDR1 is SGHVS and CDR2 is FQNEAQ in the germline V gene.

The chain couples TRBV7-8 to TRBJ2-7; D unresolved. Sequencing used PBMCs from the stem cell graft donor, obtained from the stem cell graft. The sequence was collected from a human donor who donated a stem cell graft to a child with SCID. The CDR3 nucleotides read TGTGCCAGCAGACAAAACACGGGTGGTGGGGAGCAGTACTTC. As protein: CASRQNTGGGEQYF.